These T cell receptor beta chains were read from a single sample in a study of cytomegalovirus exposure and HLA in healthy donors. TCRdb keeps only in-frame clones here, not all; method: immunoSEQ multiplex PCR. In the table there are roughly 150,000 clones, around 79% of which are singletons. The sequenced sample was PBMCs. The receptor set was obtained from a man between 40 and 49 years old in good health and CMV-seropositive. CDR3s include the opening cysteine and the closing phenylalanine or tryptophan. A D gene is named only where the DNA matches it firmly. Clone sizes are given selectively: once, few, many, or a class where the clone is expanded.

>TRBD2|-|TRBJ2-7|TRBV6-4
CASSDPPSGNYEQYF
TGTGCCAGCAGTGACCCGCCTAGCGGAAACTACGAGCAGTACTTC
>TRBD1|-|TRBJ1-1|TRBV6-4
CASSELGGAAFF
TGTGCCAGCAGTGAATTAGGGGGCGCGGCTTTCTTT
>-|-|TRBJ2-4|TRBV5-1
CASSLGGQLAKNIQYF
TGCGCCAGCAGCTTGGGGGGACAACTAGCCAAAAACATTCAGTACTTC
>TRBD1|-|TRBJ1-2|TRBV15
CATSREVMMGTGDHYGYTF
TGTGCCACCAGCAGAGAGGTGATGATGGGGACAGGGGATCACTATGGCTACACCTTC
>-|-|TRBJ2-5|TRBV5-1
CASSLVTALYQETQYF
TGCGCCAGCAGCTTGGTGACAGCATTGTACCAAGAGACCCAGTACTTC
>TRBD1|-|TRBJ1-5|TRBV28
CASRLGQENQPQHF
TGTGCCAGCAGATTGGGACAGGAAAATCAGCCCCAGCATTTT
>-|few|TRBJ1-2|TRBV19
CASSIEPGAGGYTF
TGTGCCAGTAGTATAGAACCGGGAGCAGGTGGCTACACCTTC
>-|-|TRBJ2-1|TRBV29-1
CSVVPRQRIRNEQFF
TGCAGCGTCGTCCCCCGACAAAGGATCCGCAATGAGCAGTTCTTC
>TRBD1|-|TRBJ1-2|TRBV10-1
CASSESGPGQGRKVGYTF
TGCGCCAGCAGTGAGTCAGGACCCGGACAGGGAAGAAAGGTCGGCTACACCTTC
>TRBD1|-|TRBJ2-7|TRBV7-2
CASSYRTGLIYEQYF
TGTGCCAGCAGCTACCGGACAGGTTTAATCTACGAGCAGTACTTC
>TRBD2|-|TRBJ2-3|TRBV6-8
CASRERLAGVISDTQYF
TGTGCCAGCAGGGAGAGACTAGCGGGAGTGATATCAGATACGCAGTATTTT
>TRBD1|few|TRBJ2-3|TRBV28
CASSLLGGGGTDTQYF
TGTGCCAGCAGTTTATTAGGGGGCGGAGGCACAGATACGCAGTATTTT
>-|-|TRBJ2-7|TRBV5-1
CASSLGATSGYEQYF
TGCGCCAGCAGCTTGGGGGCGACCAGTGGGTACGAGCAGTACTTC
>TRBD1|few|TRBJ1-2|TRBV6-5
CASSYLGTDLNYGYTF
TGTGCCAGCAGTTACTTAGGGACAGATTTAAACTATGGCTACACCTTC
>-|-|TRBJ1-3|TRBV11-2
CASSLTAGSGNTIYF
TGTGCCAGCAGCTTAACGGCGGGCTCTGGAAACACCATATATTTT
>TRBD2|-|TRBJ2-1|TRBV9
CASSPSGRNEQFF
TGTGCCAGCAGCCCTAGCGGGAGAAATGAGCAGTTCTTC
>-|-|TRBJ2-6|TRBV10-1
CASSEVGDTSGANVLTF
TGCGCCAGCAGTGAGGTGGGAGATACCTCTGGGGCCAACGTCCTGACTTTC
>-|-|TRBJ2-5|TRBV9
CASSADSNQETQYF
TGTGCCAGCAGCGCCGACAGTAACCAAGAGACCCAGTACTTC
>TRBD1|-|TRBJ2-7|TRBV25-1
CASSVIATGFPGGHEQYF
TGTGCCAGCAGTGTAATCGCGACAGGGTTTCCCGGTGGGCACGAGCAGTACTTC
>TRBD2|-|TRBJ2-5|TRBV7-9
CASSLGLAGETQYF
TGTGCCAGCAGCCTCGGACTAGCGGGAGAGACCCAGTACTTC
>-|-|TRBJ2-7|TRBV30
CAWDMTGSYEQYF
TGTGCCTGGGATATGACAGGTAGCTACGAGCAGTACTTC
>TRBD1|few|TRBJ1-1|TRBV7-9
CAGTGQTNTEAFF
TGTGCCGGGACGGGACAGACGAACACTGAAGCTTTCTTT
>TRBD1|once|TRBJ1-2|TRBV2
CASSGDSTGYGYTF
TGTGCCAGCAGTGGGGACAGCACTGGGTATGGCTACACCTTC
>-|-|TRBJ2-7|TRBV6-5
CASSYSIWSSYEQYF
TGTGCCAGCAGTTACTCAATCTGGAGCTCCTACGAGCAGTACTTC
>TRBD2|-|TRBJ2-1|TRBV30
CARGGNEQFF
TGTGCCCGGGGGGGCAATGAGCAGTTCTTC
>-|-|TRBJ1-2|TRBV28
CASSPRQQTNYGYTF
TGTGCCAGCAGTCCTCGCCAACAGACTAACTATGGCTACACCTTC
>TRBD1|-|TRBJ2-2|TRBV4-1
CASSHNRGPGGELFF
TGCGCCAGCAGCCACAACAGGGGGCCTGGCGGGGAGCTGTTTTTT
>-|-|TRBJ2-7|TRBV6-5
CASSVRASVEQYF
TGTGCCAGCAGTGTGCGGGCGAGTGTCGAGCAGTACTTC
>TRBD1|few|TRBJ2-2|TRBV7-9
CASSLAQGAGGELFF
TGTGCCAGCAGCTTAGCGCAGGGGGCTGGCGGGGAGCTGTTTTTT
>-|-|TRBJ1-5|TRBV28
CATAGGLDSNQPQHF
TGTGCCACCGCGGGAGGGTTAGATAGCAATCAGCCCCAGCATTTT
>TRBD1|-|TRBJ2-7|TRBV7-9
CSSSDSRRDRSDEQYF
TGTTCCAGCAGCGATAGCCGGCGGGACAGGTCCGACGAGCAGTACTTC
>-|once|TRBJ1-5|TRBV4-1
CASSQEGHQPQHF
TGCGCCAGCAGCCAAGAGGGGCATCAGCCCCAGCATTTT
>TRBD1|-|TRBJ2-7|TRBV6-5
CASSRVGQGLSEQYF
TGTGCCAGCAGCAGAGTGGGACAGGGGCTGTCCGAGCAGTACTTC
>-|-|TRBJ1-5|TRBV28
CASSSPRGEGMRINQPQHF
TGTGCCAGCAGTTCCCCCCGGGGGGAGGGGATGAGGATCAATCAGCCCCAGCATTTT
>TRBD1|-|TRBJ1-1|TRBV15
CATSRTGALNTEAFF
TGTGCCACCAGCAGGACAGGGGCACTGAACACTGAAGCTTTCTTT
>TRBD2|-|TRBJ2-7|TRBV5-1
CASSPFGRAGGEQYF
TGCGCCAGCAGCCCCTTCGGGAGGGCCGGGGGTGAGCAGTACTTC
>-|-|TRBJ1-6|TRBV15
CATSLNIAGNSPLHF
TGTGCCACCAGCTTGAACATAGCGGGGAATTCACCCCTCCACTTT
>-|-|TRBJ1-3|TRBV5-1
CASSLAGQSWSTIYF
TGCGCCAGCAGCTTGGCTGGACAAAGCTGGAGCACCATATATTTT
>TRBD2|-|TRBJ2-1|TRBV5-1
CASSLVLAGGGGDEQFF
TGCGCCAGCAGCTTGGTACTAGCGGGAGGCGGGGGCGATGAGCAGTTCTTC
>TRBD1|-|TRBJ1-1|TRBV6-1
CASGTVVDTEAFF
TGTGCCAGCGGGACAGTTGTCGACACTGAAGCTTTCTTT
>TRBD2|-|TRBJ2-7|TRBV5-8
CASSRRTSGSPYEQYF
TGTGCCAGCAGCCGGCGGACTAGCGGGAGCCCCTACGAGCAGTACTTC
>-|-|TRBJ1-5|TRBV2
CASTPVGGSNQPQHF
TGTGCCAGCACTCCCGTGGGAGGAAGCAATCAGCCCCAGCATTTT
>TRBD1|-|TRBJ1-3|TRBV19
CASSNRGQGSGNTIYF
TGTGCCAGTAGTAACCGTGGACAGGGCTCTGGAAACACCATATATTTT
>TRBD1|-|TRBJ2-7|TRBV5-1
CASSLGQSSYEQYF
TGCGCCAGCAGCCTGGGACAGTCCTCCTACGAGCAGTACTTC
>TRBD2|-|TRBJ2-1|TRBV10-3
CATTGLAGAGNEQFF
TGTGCCACCACTGGGCTAGCGGGAGCCGGGAATGAGCAGTTCTTC
>TRBD2|-|TRBJ2-3|TRBV25-1
CASSETSGSRGTDTQYF
TGTGCCAGCAGTGAAACTAGCGGGAGTCGGGGGACAGATACGCAGTATTTT
>TRBD2|-|TRBJ2-1|TRBV29-1
CSVERERESSYNEQFF
TGCAGCGTTGAACGCGAGCGGGAGAGCTCCTACAATGAGCAGTTCTTC
>TRBD1|few|TRBJ1-1|TRBV9
CASSVEGAVNTEAFF
TGTGCCAGCAGCGTAGAGGGGGCTGTGAACACTGAAGCTTTCTTT
>-|once|TRBJ2-3|TRBV28
CASSPPGTSGTDTQYF
TGTGCCAGCAGTCCCCCCGGGACATCCGGCACAGATACGCAGTATTTT